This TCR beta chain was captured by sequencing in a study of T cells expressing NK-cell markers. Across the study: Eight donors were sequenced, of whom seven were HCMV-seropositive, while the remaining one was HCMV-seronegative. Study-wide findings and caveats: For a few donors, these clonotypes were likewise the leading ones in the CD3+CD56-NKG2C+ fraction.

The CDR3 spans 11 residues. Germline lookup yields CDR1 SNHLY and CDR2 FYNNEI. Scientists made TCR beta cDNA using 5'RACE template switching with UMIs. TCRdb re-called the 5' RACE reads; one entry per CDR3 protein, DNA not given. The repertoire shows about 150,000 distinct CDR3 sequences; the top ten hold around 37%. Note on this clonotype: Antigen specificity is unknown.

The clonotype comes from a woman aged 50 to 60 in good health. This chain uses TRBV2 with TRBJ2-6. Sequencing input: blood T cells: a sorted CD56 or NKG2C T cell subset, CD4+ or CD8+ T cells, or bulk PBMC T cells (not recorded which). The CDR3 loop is CGFGGANVLTF.